This entry features one T cell receptor beta chain sequence. Its antigen is undetermined. This sample was taken from a study of radiotherapy plus CTLA-4 blockade in lung cancer. Study conclusions and caveats: Expansion in blood of tumor-derived TCR clones was seen after radiotherapy plus ipilimumab.

Repertoires were generated with immunoSEQ multiplex PCR, while TCRdb's copy carries only in-frame clones and drops some. The table records tens of thousands of clones, 65% to 85% of them present only once. Germline values: CDR1 MNHEY, CDR2 SVGAGI. V was cut by 4 bases and J by 0 bases, with 14 bases left in between. The CDR3 is made up of 16 amino acids. The sequences come from peripheral blood, collected from a patient treated with radiotherapy plus ipilimumab. The chain joins TRBV6-5 to TRBJ2-3; tentative D call: TRBD1 (6 bases). This clonotype was obtained from a human donor with non-small cell lung cancer who had stable disease on radiotherapy plus ipilimumab. The CDR3 sequence is CASSFGQRLSTDTQYF. The CDR3 DNA follows: TGTGCCAGCAGTTTCGGACAGCGACTTAGCACAGATACGCAGTATTTT.